This T cell receptor beta chain was recorded in a study of long-term antiretroviral therapy in people with HIV. General study findings and limits: Blood was collected between the mid-2000s and the late 2010s, possibly under older ART regimens. Pre-ART clonal expansion yielded clones that dominated the repertoire at all time points. Despite increasing after ART, diversity remained lower than that of transplant donor controls.

Each contributor possessed a minimum of one pre-ART and a minimum of two post-ART PBMC samples. The CDR3 totals 14 residues. V was shortened by 1 base and J by 1 base, with 10 bases between the two germline ends. CDR1 is GTSNPN, CDR2 SVGIG, per germline (reference sequence). Survey-level resolution applied to immunoSEQ assay v3.0. The data were produced by immunoSEQ multiplex PCR, yet TCRdb's version contains in-frame clones alone and is incomplete. The sample contains 25,000 to 40,000 clones, 95% to 97% of which appear only once. Concerning this clone itself: The antigen remains undetermined.

The TCR sequence derives from a man aged 25 to 45 with HIV. The V gene is TRBV30, the J gene TRBJ1-1, with D unresolved. The starting material was unsorted PBMCs, obtained about 6.6 years after starting antiretroviral therapy. The CDR3 DNA reads as TGTGCCTGGAGTGGGTACTTATCGAACACTGAAGCTTTCTTT. It encodes CAWSGYLSNTEAFF.